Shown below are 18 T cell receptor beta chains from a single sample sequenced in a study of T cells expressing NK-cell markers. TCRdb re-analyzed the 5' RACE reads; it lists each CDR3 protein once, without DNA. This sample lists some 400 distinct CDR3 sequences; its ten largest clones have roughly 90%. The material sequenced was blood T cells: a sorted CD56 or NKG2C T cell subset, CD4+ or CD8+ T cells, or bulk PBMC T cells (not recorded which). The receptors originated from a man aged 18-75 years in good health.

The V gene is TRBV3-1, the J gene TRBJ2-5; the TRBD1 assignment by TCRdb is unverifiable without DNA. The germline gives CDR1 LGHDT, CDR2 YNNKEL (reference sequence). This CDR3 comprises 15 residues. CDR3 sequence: CASSQVQGARETQYF.

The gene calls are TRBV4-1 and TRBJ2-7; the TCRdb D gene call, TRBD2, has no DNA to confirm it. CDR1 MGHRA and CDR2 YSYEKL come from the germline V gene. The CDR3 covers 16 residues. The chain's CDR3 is CASSSTLAVSSYEQYF.

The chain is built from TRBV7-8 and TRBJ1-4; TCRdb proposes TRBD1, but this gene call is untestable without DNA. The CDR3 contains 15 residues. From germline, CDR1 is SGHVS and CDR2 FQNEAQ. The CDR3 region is CASSPTRGSSEKLFF.

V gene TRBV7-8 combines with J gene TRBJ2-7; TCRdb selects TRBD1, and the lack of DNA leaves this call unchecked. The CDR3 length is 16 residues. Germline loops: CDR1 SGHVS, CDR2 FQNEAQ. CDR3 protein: CASSLGWQGVPYEQYF.

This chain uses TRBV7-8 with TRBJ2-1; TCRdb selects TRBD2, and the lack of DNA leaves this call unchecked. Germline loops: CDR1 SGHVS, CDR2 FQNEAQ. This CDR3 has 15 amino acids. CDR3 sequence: CASSLGLEAYNEQFF.

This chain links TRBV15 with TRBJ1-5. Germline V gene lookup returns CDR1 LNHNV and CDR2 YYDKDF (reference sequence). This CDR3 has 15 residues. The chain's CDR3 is CATSIQNLVNQPQHF.

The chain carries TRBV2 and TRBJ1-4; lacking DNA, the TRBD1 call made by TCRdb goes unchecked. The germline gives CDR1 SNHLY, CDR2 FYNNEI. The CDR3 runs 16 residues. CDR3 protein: CASSEALRGRREKLFF.

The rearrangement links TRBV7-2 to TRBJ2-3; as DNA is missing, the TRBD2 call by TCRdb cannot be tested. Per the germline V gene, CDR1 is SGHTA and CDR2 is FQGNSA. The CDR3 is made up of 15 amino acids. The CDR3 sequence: CASSADSGGTDTQYF.

The CDR3 sequence is CASSRTTGGQETQYF. This chain links TRBV4-1 with TRBJ2-5; TCRdb returns TRBD1, unconfirmable since there is no DNA. CDR1 MGHRA and CDR2 YSYEKL come from the germline V gene. CDR3 size: 15 residues.

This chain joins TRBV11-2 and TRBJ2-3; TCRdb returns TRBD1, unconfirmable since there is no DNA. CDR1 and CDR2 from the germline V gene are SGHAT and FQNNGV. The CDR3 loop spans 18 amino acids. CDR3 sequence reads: CASSSGRYTRLFTDTQYF.

The CDR3: CASSPDRGNQPQHF. V gene TRBV7-2 combines with J gene TRBJ1-5; there is no DNA to check the TCRdb D call of TRBD1. CDR1 SGHTA and CDR2 FQGNSA come from the germline V gene. CDR3 length equals 14 residues.

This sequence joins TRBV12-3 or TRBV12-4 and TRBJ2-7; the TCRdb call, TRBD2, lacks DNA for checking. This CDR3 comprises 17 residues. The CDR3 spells CASQLLRTSGGADEQYF.

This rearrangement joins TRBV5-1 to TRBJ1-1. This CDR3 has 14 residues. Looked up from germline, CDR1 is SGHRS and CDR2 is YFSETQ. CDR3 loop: CASSLGFLNTEAFF.

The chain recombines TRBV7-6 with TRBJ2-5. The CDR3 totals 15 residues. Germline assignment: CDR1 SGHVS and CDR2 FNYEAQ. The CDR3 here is CASSTWIQNAWTQYF.

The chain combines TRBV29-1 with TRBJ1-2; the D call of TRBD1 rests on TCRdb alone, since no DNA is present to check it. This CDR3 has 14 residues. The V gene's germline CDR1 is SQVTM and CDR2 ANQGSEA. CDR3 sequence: CSVVRLGAIYGYTF.

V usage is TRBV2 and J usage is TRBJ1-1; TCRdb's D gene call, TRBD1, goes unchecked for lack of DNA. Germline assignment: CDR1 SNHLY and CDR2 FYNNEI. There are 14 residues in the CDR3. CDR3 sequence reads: CASSQTGGSTEAFF.

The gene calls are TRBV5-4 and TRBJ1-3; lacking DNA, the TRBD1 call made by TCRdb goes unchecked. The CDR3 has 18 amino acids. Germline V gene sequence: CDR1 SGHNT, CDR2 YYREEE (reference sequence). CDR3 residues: CASSLIRTGLLYGNTIYF.

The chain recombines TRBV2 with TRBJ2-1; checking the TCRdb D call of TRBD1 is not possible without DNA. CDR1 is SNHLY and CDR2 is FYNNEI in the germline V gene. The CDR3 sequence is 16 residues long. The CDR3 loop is CASTTTPGTWVGEQFF.